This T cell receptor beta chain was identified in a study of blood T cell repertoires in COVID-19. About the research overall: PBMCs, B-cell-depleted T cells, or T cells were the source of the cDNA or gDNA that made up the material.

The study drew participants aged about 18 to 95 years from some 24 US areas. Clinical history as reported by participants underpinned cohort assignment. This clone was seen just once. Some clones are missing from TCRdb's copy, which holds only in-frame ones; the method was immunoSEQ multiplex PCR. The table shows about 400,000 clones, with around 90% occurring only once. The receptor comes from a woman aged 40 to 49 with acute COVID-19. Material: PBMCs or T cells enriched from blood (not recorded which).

The CDR3 nucleotides are TGTGCCAGCAGTGACAGGGGCCTTAACACTGAAGCTTTCTTT. Encoded protein: CASSDRGLNTEAFF. The rearrangement joins TRBV2 to TRBJ1-1; D is possibly TRBD1 (6 bases). The CDR3 loop spans 14 amino acids. Trimming pared 3 bases from V and 2 bases from J, leaving 10 bases between. The germline V gene encodes CDR1 SNHLY and CDR2 FYNNEI.